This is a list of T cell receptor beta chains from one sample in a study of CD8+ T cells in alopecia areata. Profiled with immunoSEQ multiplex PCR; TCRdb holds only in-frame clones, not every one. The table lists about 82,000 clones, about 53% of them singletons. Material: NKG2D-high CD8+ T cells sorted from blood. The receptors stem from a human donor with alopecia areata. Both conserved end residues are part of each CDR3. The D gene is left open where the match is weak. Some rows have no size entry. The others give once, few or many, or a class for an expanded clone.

CDR3 protein: CAISESGQGAGEQYF; CDR3 DNA: TGTGCCATCAGTGAGTCGGGACAGGGTGCGGGCGAGCAGTACTTC; D gene: TRBD1; V gene: TRBV10-3; J gene: TRBJ2-7; clone size: few
CDR3 protein: CASTWGAVADYEQYF; CDR3 DNA: TGTGCCAGCACCTGGGGCGCCGTAGCCGACTACGAGCAGTACTTC; D gene: -; V gene: TRBV28; J gene: TRBJ2-7; clone size: -
CDR3 protein: CASSTYTEDTDTQYF; CDR3 DNA: TGTGCCAGCAGCACATATACAGAGGACACAGATACGCAGTATTTT; D gene: -; V gene: TRBV11-3; J gene: TRBJ2-3; clone size: -
CDR3 protein: CASSVVQNPYEQYF; CDR3 DNA: TGTGCCAGCAGCGTAGTACAGAACCCTTACGAGCAGTACTTC; D gene: -; V gene: TRBV9; J gene: TRBJ2-7; clone size: -
CDR3 protein: CATLGPSYEQYF; CDR3 DNA: TGTGCCACCCTCGGGCCTTCCTACGAGCAGTACTTC; D gene: -; V gene: TRBV6-6; J gene: TRBJ2-7; clone size: -
CDR3 protein: CSVEDSTYEQYF; CDR3 DNA: TGCAGCGTTGAGGACAGTACCTACGAGCAGTACTTC; D gene: -; V gene: TRBV29-1; J gene: TRBJ2-7; clone size: -
CDR3 protein: CASSEGTPHELFF; CDR3 DNA: TGTGCCAGCAGTGAAGGGACTCCCCATGAACTGTTTTTT; D gene: -; V gene: TRBV2; J gene: TRBJ1-4; clone size: -
CDR3 protein: CASGGDEQFF; CDR3 DNA: TGTGCCAGCGGGGGGGATGAGCAGTTCTTC; D gene: TRBD2; V gene: TRBV7-9; J gene: TRBJ2-1; clone size: few
CDR3 protein: CASSEALRAGEAFF; CDR3 DNA: TGTGCCAGCAGTGAAGCGCTTCGAGCGGGGGAAGCTTTCTTT; D gene: -; V gene: TRBV2; J gene: TRBJ1-1; clone size: -
CDR3 protein: CASKGGFEAFF; CDR3 DNA: TGTGCCAGCAAGGGGGGGTTCGAAGCTTTCTTT; D gene: -; V gene: TRBV2; J gene: TRBJ1-1; clone size: -
CDR3 protein: CASSLRNQPQHF; CDR3 DNA: TGTGCCAGCAGTTTAAGGAATCAGCCCCAGCATTTT; D gene: -; V gene: TRBV27; J gene: TRBJ1-5; clone size: -
CDR3 protein: CSVEATGSDPSTDTQYF; CDR3 DNA: TGCAGCGTTGAGGCGACAGGCTCCGATCCTAGCACAGATACGCAGTATTTT; D gene: -; V gene: TRBV29-1; J gene: TRBJ2-3; clone size: -
CDR3 protein: CSVEVGPTTYEQYF; CDR3 DNA: TGCAGCGTTGAAGTTGGACCGACTACCTACGAGCAGTACTTC; D gene: -; V gene: TRBV29-1; J gene: TRBJ2-7; clone size: -
CDR3 protein: CASSDWTGVLTF; CDR3 DNA: TGTGCCAGCAGCGACTGGACAGGGGTCCTGACTTTC; D gene: TRBD1; V gene: TRBV9; J gene: TRBJ2-6; clone size: -
CDR3 protein: CSVEAYSGSSYEQYF; CDR3 DNA: TGCAGCGTTGAAGCCTATAGCGGGAGCTCCTACGAGCAGTACTTC; D gene: TRBD2; V gene: TRBV29-1; J gene: TRBJ2-7; clone size: -
CDR3 protein: CASETNDETGELFF; CDR3 DNA: TGTGCCAGCGAAACCAACGACGAGACCGGGGAGCTGTTTTTT; D gene: -; V gene: TRBV19; J gene: TRBJ2-2; clone size: few